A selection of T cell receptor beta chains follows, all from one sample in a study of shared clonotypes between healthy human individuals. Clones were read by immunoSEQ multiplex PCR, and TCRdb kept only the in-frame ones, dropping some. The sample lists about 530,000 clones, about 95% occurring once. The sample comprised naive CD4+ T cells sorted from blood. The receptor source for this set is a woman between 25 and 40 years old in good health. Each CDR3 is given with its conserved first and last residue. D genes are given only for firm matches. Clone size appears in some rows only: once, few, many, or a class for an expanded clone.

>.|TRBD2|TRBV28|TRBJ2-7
TGTGCCAGCAGTTTAATCGGCGGGAGGGCTTCCGAGCAGTACTTC
CASSLIGGRASEQYF
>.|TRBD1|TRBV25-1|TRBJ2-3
TGTGCCAGCAGCGACAGGGGTTTGGGCACAGATACGCAGTATTTT
CASSDRGLGTDTQYF
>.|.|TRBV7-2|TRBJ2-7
TGTGCCAGCAGCCTTAGGAACGACTACGAGCAGTACTTC
CASSLRNDYEQYF
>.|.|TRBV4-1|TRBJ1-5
TGCGCCAGCAGCCAAGAAAGCGGAGGCCGTATCCCCTATGTAGGCAATCAGCCCCAGCATTTT
CASSQESGGRIPYVGNQPQHF
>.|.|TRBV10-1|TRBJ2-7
TGCGCCAGCAGTGACAGACTTTCCTACGAGCAGTACTTC
CASSDRLSYEQYF
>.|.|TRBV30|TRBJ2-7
TGTGCCTGGGGGGGGGCTTACGAGCAGTACTTC
CAWGGAYEQYF
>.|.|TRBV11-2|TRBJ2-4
TGTGCCAGCAGCGTCCGGGCGGGCGGGATGCACTTC
CASSVRAGGMHF
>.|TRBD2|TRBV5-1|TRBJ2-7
TGCGCCAGCAGCTTGGCCTTTACTAGCGGGAGCTCCTACGAGCAGTACTTC
CASSLAFTSGSSYEQYF
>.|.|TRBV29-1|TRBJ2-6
TGCAGCGTTGAGACAGTCCCGATCAGAGGGGCCAACGTCCTGACTTTC
CSVETVPIRGANVLTF
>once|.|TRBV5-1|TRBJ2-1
TGCGCCAGCAGCACCGGGGCCCTCGATAATGAGCAGTTCTTC
CASSTGALDNEQFF
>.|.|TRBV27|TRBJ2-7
TGTGCCAGCAGTTTGGGGTCCGAGCAGTACTTC
CASSLGSEQYF
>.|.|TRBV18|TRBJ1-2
TGTGCCAGCTCACCACCGAATCCCACAGGGTATAATGGCTACACCTTC
CASSPPNPTGYNGYTF
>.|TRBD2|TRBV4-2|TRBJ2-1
TGTGCCAGCAGCCAACAACTAGCGTCCTCCTACAATGAGCAGTTCTTC
CASSQQLASSYNEQFF
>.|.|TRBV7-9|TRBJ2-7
TGTGCCAGCAGCTTACTACGTGGACACTGGTACGAGCAGTACTTC
CASSLLRGHWYEQYF
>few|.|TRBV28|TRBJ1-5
TGTGCCAGCACCCTTAGTAGGCAGCCCCAGCATTTT
CASTLSRQPQHF
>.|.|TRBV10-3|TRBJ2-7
TGTGCCATCAGGGACGAAGAGGGGATCTCCTACGAGCAGTACTTC
CAIRDEEGISYEQYF
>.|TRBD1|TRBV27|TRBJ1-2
TGTGCCAGCAGTTTTTTGACAGGGGGAACTAACTATGGCTACACCTTC
CASSFLTGGTNYGYTF
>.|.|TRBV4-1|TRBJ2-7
TGCGCCAGCAGCCAAGATCGGGCCAATTTGGGTTCGGTCTACGAGCAGTACTTC
CASSQDRANLGSVYEQYF
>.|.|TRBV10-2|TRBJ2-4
TGCGCCAGCAGTGAGATCTCGACTAGTTCTCCCCTATTC
CASSEISTSSPLF
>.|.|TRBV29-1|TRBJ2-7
TGCAGCGTTGAGGTACACAGCTACGAGCAGTACTTC
CSVEVHSYEQYF
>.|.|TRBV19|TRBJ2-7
TGTGCCAGTAGTAAGGGGAAGAGCTCCTACGAGCAGTACTTC
CASSKGKSSYEQYF
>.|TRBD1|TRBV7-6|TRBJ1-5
TGTGCCAGCAGCTTAGGACCGGGACAGGGTAGTCAGCCCCAGCATTTT
CASSLGPGQGSQPQHF
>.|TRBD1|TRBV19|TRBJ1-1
TGTGCCAGTAGTGAGGACAGGGGAGGTACTGAAGCTTTCTTT
CASSEDRGGTEAFF
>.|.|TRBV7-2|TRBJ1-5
TGTGCCAGCAGCATAAGCGGGGATTATCAGCCCCAGCATTTT
CASSISGDYQPQHF
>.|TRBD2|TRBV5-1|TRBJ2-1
TGCGCCAGCAGCTTGGGACTAGCGGACAATGAGCAGTTCTTC
CASSLGLADNEQFF
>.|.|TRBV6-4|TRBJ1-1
TGTGCCAGCAGTGACTCACCAATACAGGGGAACACTGAAGCTTTCTTT
CASSDSPIQGNTEAFF
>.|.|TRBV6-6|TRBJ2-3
TGTGCCAGCAGTTACCAAGTGGACCCCCTTGATACGCAGTATTTT
CASSYQVDPLDTQYF
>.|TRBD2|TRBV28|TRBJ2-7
TGTGCCAGCAGTTTGGCGGGAGACATCTACGAGCAGTACTTC
CASSLAGDIYEQYF